Below are 2 T cell receptor beta chains sequenced from a single sample in a study of cytomegalovirus exposure and HLA in healthy donors. With 60 Vbeta and 13 Jbeta primers, the PCR was carried out. TCRdb's table, derived via immunoSEQ multiplex PCR, lists solely in-frame clones and lacks some. The sample includes some 150,000 clones, 60% to 80% of them seen just once. Sequencing was carried out using PBMCs. These receptors were collected from a man aged 25 to 40 in good health and CMV-seropositive.

The chain uses TRBV2 and TRBJ2-1, with 10 positions matching TRBD1. The V and J ends lost 6 bases and 7 bases, in that order; junction bases with no gene match: 9. The CDR3 runs to 15 residues. Per the germline V gene, CDR1 is SNHLY and CDR2 is FYNNEI. The CDR3 DNA follows: TGTGCCAGCAGGGATAGACAGGGGGCGTTGAATGAGCAGTTCTTC. Translated, it gives CASRDRQGALNEQFF.

The V and J genes are TRBV28 and TRBJ2-5; 9 nucleotides agree with TRBD1. CDR3 size: 14 residues. In germline, CDR1 is MDHEN, CDR2 SYDVKM. The junction had 5 bases not matched to a gene; V was cut back by 5 bases and J by 4 bases. The CDR3 loop reads CASSGGTGRETQYF. The DNA of the CDR3 is TGTGCCAGCAGTGGGGGGACAGGGCGAGAGACCCAGTACTTC. Supplemented by reference TRBV28 and TRBJ2-5, the full variable domain reads DVKVTQSSRYLVKRTGEKVFLECVQDMDHENMFWYRQDPGLGLRLIYFSYDVKMKEKGDIPEGYSVSREKKERFSLILESASTNQTSMYLCASSGGTGRETQYFGPGTRLLVL.